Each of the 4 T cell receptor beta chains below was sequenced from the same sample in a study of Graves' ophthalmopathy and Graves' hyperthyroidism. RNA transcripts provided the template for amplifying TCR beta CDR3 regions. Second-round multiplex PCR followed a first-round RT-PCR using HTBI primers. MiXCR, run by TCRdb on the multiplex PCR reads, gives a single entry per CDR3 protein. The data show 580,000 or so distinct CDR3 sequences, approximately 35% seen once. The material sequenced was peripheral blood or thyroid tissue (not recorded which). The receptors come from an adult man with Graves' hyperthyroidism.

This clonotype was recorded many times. CDR3 coding DNA: TGTGCCAGCAGCTTGGGAGGGGGTTCCGAGCAGTACTTC. This codes for CASSLGGGSEQYF. This chain uses TRBV5-8 with TRBJ2-7; maybe TRBD1 (6 bases). The CDR3 contains 13 residues. Germline CDR1 is SGHTS and CDR2 is YDEGEE. V was cut by 0 bases and J by 6 bases, with 10 bases left in between.

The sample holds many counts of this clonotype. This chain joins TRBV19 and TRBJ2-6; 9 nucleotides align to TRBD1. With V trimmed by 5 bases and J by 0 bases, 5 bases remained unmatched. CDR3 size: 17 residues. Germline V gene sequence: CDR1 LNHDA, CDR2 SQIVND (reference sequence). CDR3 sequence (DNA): TGTGCCAGTAGTGACCCGGGACAGGGCTCTGGGGCCAACGTCCTGACTTTC. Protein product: CASSDPGQGSGANVLTF.

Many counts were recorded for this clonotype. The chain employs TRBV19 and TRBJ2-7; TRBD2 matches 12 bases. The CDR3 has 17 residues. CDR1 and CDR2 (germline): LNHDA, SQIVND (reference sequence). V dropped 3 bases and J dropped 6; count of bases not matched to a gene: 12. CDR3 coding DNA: TGTGCCAGTAGTATGTCCGGGCTAGCGGGAGGGCCAATCGAGCAGTACTTC. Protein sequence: CASSMSGLAGGPIEQYF. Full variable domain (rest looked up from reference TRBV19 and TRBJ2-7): DGGITQSPKYLFRKEGQNVTLSCEQNLNHDAMYWYRQDPGQGLRLIYYSQIVNDFQKGDIAEGYSVSREKKESFPLTVTSAQKNPTAFYLCASSMSGLAGGPIEQYFGPGTRLTVT.

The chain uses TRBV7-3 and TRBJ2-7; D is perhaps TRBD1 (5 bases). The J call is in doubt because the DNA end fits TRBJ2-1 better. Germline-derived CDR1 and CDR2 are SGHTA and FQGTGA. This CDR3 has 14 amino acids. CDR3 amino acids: CASSLSDIYNEQFF. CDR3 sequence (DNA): TGTGCCAGCAGCTTATCGGACATATACAATGAGCAGTTCTTC.